This T cell receptor beta chain was found in a study of T cells in Graves' hyperthyroidism and ophthalmopathy. Stable disease denoted Graves' hyperthyroidism without ophthalmopathy progression within 18 months. These patients, aged 18 to 65, had recently diagnosed hyperthyroidism lasting under 2 months. Clinical symptoms, serum thyroxine, TRAb, thyroid ultrasound and orbital computed tomography established diagnosis. A remark on this clonotype: The antigen remains unidentified.

General observations from the study: In the analysis, a 13 V-J model separated ophthalmopathy from stable hyperthyroidism.

Using RNA transcripts as the source, TCR beta CDR3 regions were amplified. TCR CDR3 regions were first amplified by RT-PCR with HTBI primers. Via MiXCR, TCRdb re-called the multiplex PCR reads, giving one row per CDR3 protein. The repertoire holds hundreds of thousands of distinct CDR3 sequences, with 40% to 55% as singletons. The receptor comes from a woman aged 18-29 years with Graves' hyperthyroidism. Sequencing was carried out using peripheral blood or thyroid tissue (not recorded which).

CDR3 region: CASSLEGTRSEAFF. As DNA, the CDR3 is TGTGCCAGCAGCTTAGAGGGAACGCGGTCTGAAGCTTTCTTT. The chain recombines TRBV11-2 with TRBJ1-1; D is ambiguous. This CDR3 region has 14 residues. Between the trimmed V and J ends, which lost 0 bases and 6 bases, there was a span of 11 bases. Looked up from germline, CDR1 is SGHAT and CDR2 is FQNNGV.